The 21 T cell receptor beta chains given below trace back to one sample, sequenced in a study of blood T cell repertoires in COVID-19. The protocol was immunoSEQ multiplex PCR, while the TCRdb copy is restricted to in-frame clones and leaves out a portion. The table records more than 250,000 clones, roughly nine tenths of them present only once. The source material was peripheral blood. The receptors were gathered from a man aged 18 to 29 who had recovered from COVID-19.

This clone was seen just once. V and J are TRBV19 and TRBJ1-1; D not resolved. Trimming left V 7 bases short and J 0 bases short, with 3 bases between. CDR3 length: 11 residues. Germline V gene sequence: CDR1 LNHDA, CDR2 SQIVND (reference sequence). The DNA of the CDR3 is TGTGCCAGTACGTTGAACACTGAAGCTTTCTTT. Residues: CASTLNTEAFF.

The chain uses TRBV19 and TRBJ2-1; TRBD1 matches at 9 bases. The CDR3 totals 16 residues. Germline values: CDR1 LNHDA, CDR2 SQIVND (reference sequence). Unmatched junction bases numbered 5, after V lost 5 bases and J lost 0 bases. The CDR3 DNA reads as TGTGCCAGTAGTCGGACAGGGGCCCTCTCCTACAATGAGCAGTTCTTC. Its protein is CASSRTGALSYNEQFF.

The rearrangement links TRBV27 to TRBJ2-7; 7 bases map to TRBD1. CDR3 length equals 14 residues. Germline V gene lookup returns CDR1 MNHEY and CDR2 SMNVEV (reference sequence). The J segment lost 5 bases and the V segment lost 3 bases, leaving 7 bases of the junction unmatched. CDR3 sequence reads: CASSLRGLVDEQYF. The CDR3 coding sequence is TGTGCCAGCAGTTTGAGGGGGCTCGTGGACGAGCAGTACTTC.

This chain connects TRBV14 to TRBJ2-3, with TRBD1 matching over 7 bases. This CDR3 region has 15 residues. Germline CDR1 is SGHDN and CDR2 is FVKESK. The V and J ends lost 6 bases and 4 bases, in that order; junction bases with no gene match: 10. The CDR3 nucleotides are TGTGCCAGCAGAGGAAAGGGGGCCTGGGCAGATACGCAGTATTTT. Translation: CASRGKGAWADTQYF.

This sequence joins TRBV9 and TRBJ2-2; possible D gene TRBD2, 7 bases. The V gene's germline CDR1 is SGDLS and CDR2 YYNGEE. CDR3 size: 16 residues. The V end lost 1 base, the J end lost 2 bases, and 12 bases lay between the germline ends. CDR3: CASSVWGGPNTGELFF. CDR3 nucleotide sequence: TGTGCCAGCAGCGTATGGGGGGGCCCAAACACCGGGGAGCTGTTTTTT.

The chain combines TRBV27 with TRBJ2-7, with 11 bases that match TRBD2. V shed 5 bases, J shed 1 base, and the junction held 4 bases outside the gene matches. The length of the CDR3 is 15 residues. From germline, CDR1 is MNHEY and CDR2 SMNVEV (reference sequence). The CDR3 reads CASSPGTSGSYEQYF. For the CDR3, the DNA is TGTGCCAGCAGTCCCGGGACTAGCGGTTCCTACGAGCAGTACTTC.

The chain joins TRBV2 to TRBJ1-4; weak D call: TRBD1 (6 bases). Germline CDR1 and CDR2: SNHLY and FYNNEI. V shed 8 bases and J shed 4 bases, with 14 bases lying between them. The CDR3 length is 14 residues. CDR3: CASYQGIRNEKLFF. Written as DNA, the CDR3 is TGTGCCAGCTACCAGGGGATCCGTAATGAAAAACTGTTTTTT. Filled out from reference TRBV2 and TRBJ1-4, the complete variable domain reads EPEVTQTPSHQVTQMGQEVILRCVPISNHLYFYWYRQILGQKVEFLVSFYNNEISEKSEIFDDQFSVERPDGSNFTLKIRSTKLEDSAMYFCASYQGIRNEKLFFGSGTQLSVL.

The V and J genes are TRBV10-2 and TRBJ2-7; 7 bases map to TRBD2. CDR3 size: 14 residues. V gave up 3 bases and J gave up 4 bases; unmatched junction bases: 6. CDR1 and CDR2 (germline): WSHSY, SAAADI. CDR3 bases: TGCGCCAGCAGTGAAGGGACTAACTATTACGAGCAGTACTTC. It specifies CASSEGTNYYEQYF.

J is TRBJ1-2 and V is TRBV4-1; D is possibly TRBD1 (6 bases). V lost 0 bases, J lost 1 base, and 27 bases lay in between. Per germline, CDR1 MGHRA and CDR2 YSYEKL. The CDR3 is made up of 21 amino acids. CDR3 nucleotide sequence: TGCGCCAGCAGCCAAGAGAGAGGGGAAACATCTTCTAGGGGGTTTAACTATGGCTACACCTTC. It codes for CASSQERGETSSRGFNYGYTF.

The V gene is TRBV5-1, the J gene TRBJ2-7; TRBD1 matches 9 bases. CDR3 size: 14 residues. The V segment lost 7 bases and the J segment 1 base; nucleotides outside the gene matches: 6. Germline V gives CDR1 SGHRS, CDR2 YFSETQ. DNA for the CDR3: TGCGCCAGCGGCCCCGGGACAGGGTCCTACGAGCAGTACTTC. This codes for CASGPGTGSYEQYF. The entire variable domain, with the rest obtained from reference TRBV5-1 and TRBJ2-7, is as follows: KAGVTQTPRYLIKTRGQQVTLSCSPISGHRSVSWYQQTPGQGLQFLFEYFSETQRNKGNFPGRFSGRQFSNSRSEMNVSTLELGDSALYLCASGPGTGSYEQYFGPGTRLTVT.

This chain links TRBV3-1 (or the pseudogene TRBV3-2) with TRBJ1-4, with 10 bases fitting TRBD1. Losses at the gene ends were 4 bases for V and 0 bases for J; bases not matched to a gene: 11. The CDR3 length is 19 residues. Germline lookup yields CDR1 LGHDT and CDR2 YNNKEL (reference sequence). Here the CDR3 reads CASSPLPGTGATTNEKLFF. CDR3 nucleotide sequence: TGTGCCAGCAGCCCCCTTCCCGGGACAGGGGCGACAACTAATGAAAAACTGTTTTTT.

CDR3 residues: CASSDIKGVLNEKLFF. CDR3 in DNA: TGTGCCAGCAGCGATATTAAAGGGGTTCTTAATGAAAAACTGTTTTTT. The V and J genes are TRBV6-4 and TRBJ1-4, with D possibly TRBD1 on 5 matching bases. Germline-derived CDR1 and CDR2 are MRHNA and SNTAGT. CDR3 size: 16 residues. The germline V and J ends were trimmed by 6 bases and 4 bases, with 18 bases remaining between them.

The J gene is TRBJ1-2, the V gene TRBV10-3, with D possibly matching TRBD1 (5 bases). Germline-derived CDR1 and CDR2 are ENHRY and SYGVKD. V was trimmed by 6 bases and J by 8 bases, leaving 16 bases between them. CDR3 length: 13 amino acids. The CDR3 reads CAISQQEAGGYTF. CDR3 DNA sequence: TGTGCCATCAGCCAACAGGAAGCGGGGGGCTACACCTTC.

This clone appeared once. The chain uses TRBV28 and TRBJ2-7; TRBD1 agrees at 7 bases. Losses at the gene ends were 2 bases for V and 3 bases for J; bases not matched to a gene: 10. The CDR3 has 16 amino acids. Germline CDR1 and CDR2: MDHEN and SYDVKM. CDR3 sequence: CASSLNSAGGFYEQYF. The CDR3, as DNA: TGTGCCAGCAGTTTAAATAGTGCAGGGGGTTTCTACGAGCAGTACTTC.

This sequence joins TRBV15 and TRBJ2-5, with 9 bases that match TRBD2. Germline CDR1 is LNHNV and CDR2 is YYDKDF (reference sequence). V was clipped by 2 bases and J by 4 bases; unmatched bases: 8. There are 16 residues in the CDR3. The CDR3 sequence is CATSRPGGRVGETQYF. The CDR3, as DNA: TGTGCCACCAGCAGACCTGGCGGGAGGGTAGGAGAGACCCAGTACTTC.

The sample holds one count of this clone. Additional DNA sequences in this sample encode the identical CDR3. The chain recombines TRBV27 with TRBJ1-6, with 7 positions matching TRBD1. V trimming: 4 bases; J trimming: 5 bases; junction bases outside the gene matches: 2. CDR1 is MNHEY, CDR2 SMNVEV, per germline (reference sequence). This CDR3 has 14 residues. The CDR3 is CASSSGTDNSPLHF. The CDR3 DNA follows: TGTGCCAGCAGTTCCGGGACAGATAATTCACCCCTCCACTTT.

The rearrangement links TRBV29-1 to TRBJ1-1; D not certain. Trimming took off 5 bases at V and 1 base at J, with 11 bases between the two ends. The CDR3 has 13 amino acids. From germline, CDR1 is SQVTM and CDR2 ANQGSEA. The CDR3 reads CSVYDPGNTEAFF. In DNA, the CDR3 is TGCAGCGTTTACGACCCGGGGAACACTGAAGCTTTCTTT.

V is TRBV28 and J is TRBJ2-1; D not resolved. CDR3 length: 14 residues. Trimming cost V 0 bases and J 6 bases, with 9 bases left between them. The germline CDR1 and CDR2 sequences are MDHEN and SYDVKM. CDR3 residues: CASSLWTERNEQFF. CDR3 coding DNA: TGTGCCAGCAGTTTATGGACTGAGCGCAATGAGCAGTTCTTC.

The chain links TRBV21-1 to TRBJ2-1; the table gives TRBD1 as D, unverified against the DNA. TRBV21-1 counts as a pseudogene. The CDR3 contains 17 residues. This chain's CDR3 is CASSKAKQGSSYNEQFF. The CDR3 DNA is TGTGCCAGCAGCAAAGCAAAACAGGGGAGCTCCTACAATGAGCAGTTCTTC.

Only a few counts were recorded for this clone. The chain employs TRBV24-1 and TRBJ2-2; D might be TRBD1 (6 bases). The V end was cut by 0 bases, the J end by 7 bases, with 17 bases between. The CDR3 loop spans 17 amino acids. In germline, CDR1 is KGHDR, CDR2 SFDVKD. CDR3 DNA: TGTGCCACCAGTGATTTGGCCGGCAGGGAAGGGGGCGGGGAGCTGTTTTTT. Its protein is CATSDLAGREGGGELFF.

The genes are TRBV4-1 and TRBJ2-4; weak D call: TRBD1 (5 bases). V was shortened by 2 bases and J by 0 bases, with 8 bases between the two germline ends. Germline loops: CDR1 MGHRA, CDR2 YSYEKL. The CDR3 is made up of 15 amino acids. CDR3 nucleotide sequence: TGCGCCAGCAGCCAATTGGGGCTAGCCAAAAACATTCAGTACTTC. Translating gives CASSQLGLAKNIQYF.